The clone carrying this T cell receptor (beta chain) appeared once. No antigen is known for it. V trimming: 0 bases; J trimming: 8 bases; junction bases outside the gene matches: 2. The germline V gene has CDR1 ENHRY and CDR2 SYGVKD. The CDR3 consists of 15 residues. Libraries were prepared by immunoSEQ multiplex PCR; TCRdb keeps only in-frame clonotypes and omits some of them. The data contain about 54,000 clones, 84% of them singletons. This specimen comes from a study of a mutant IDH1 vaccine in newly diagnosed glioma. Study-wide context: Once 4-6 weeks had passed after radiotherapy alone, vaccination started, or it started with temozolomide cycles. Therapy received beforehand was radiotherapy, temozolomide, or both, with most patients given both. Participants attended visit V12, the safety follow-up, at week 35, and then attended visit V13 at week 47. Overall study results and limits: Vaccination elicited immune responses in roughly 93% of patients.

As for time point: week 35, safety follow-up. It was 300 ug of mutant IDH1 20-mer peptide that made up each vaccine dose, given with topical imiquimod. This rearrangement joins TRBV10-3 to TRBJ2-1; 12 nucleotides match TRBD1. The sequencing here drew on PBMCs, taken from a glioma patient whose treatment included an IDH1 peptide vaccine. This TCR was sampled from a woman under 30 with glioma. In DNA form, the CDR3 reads TGTGCCATCAGTGAGTCGGGACAGGGGGCCTATGAGCAGTTCTTC. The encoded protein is CAISESGQGAYEQFF.